This entry describes one T cell receptor beta chain. This specimen belongs to a study of blood T cell repertoires in COVID-19. Study summary: Material from acute and convalescent COVID-19 was sourced from the United States, Italy and Spain. Sample material is recorded as cDNA or gDNA derived from T cells, B-cell-depleted T cells, or PBMCs.

Generated by immunoSEQ multiplex PCR, the TCRdb table keeps only in-frame clones and is missing some. The sample yields about 300,000 clones, more than 75% seen once. V gave up 3 bases and J gave up 3 bases, with 9 bases separating them. CDR1 is SQVTM, CDR2 ANQGSEA, per germline. The CDR3 sequence is 12 residues long. Sequencing used peripheral blood. The receptor was isolated from a woman aged 50 to 60 with acute or convalescent COVID-19. The chain is built from TRBV29-1 and TRBJ2-7; a possible D gene is TRBD1 (6 bases). CDR3 coding DNA: TGCAGCGTTGATGCAGGGGACTACGAGCAGTACTTC. It yields the protein CSVDAGDYEQYF.